This TCR beta chain was found in a study of T cell repertoires in cytomegalovirus infection. The table lists this clonotype with a few counts. Its antigen is not known. CDR1 SNHLY and CDR2 FYNNEI come from the germline V gene. The trim removed 10 bases at V and 5 bases at J, leaving 8 bases unmatched. The CDR3 sequence is 13 residues long. Via MiXCR, TCRdb re-called the reads, giving one row per CDR3 protein. The sample has around 500,000 distinct CDR3 sequences, roughly 43% seen once. This material consisted of cultured PBMCs, taken from culture after CMV antigen stimulation. This chain uses TRBV2 with TRBJ2-1; 7 bases align to TRBD1. The clonotype comes from a human donor in good health (CMV status not recorded). Some clones in this sample may be carry-over from other donors' samples. The DNA for the CDR3 is TGTGCCACAACCCTGGGACAGAACAATGAGCAGTTCTTC. This sequence encodes CATTLGQNNEQFF. The full variable domain, completed using reference TRBV2 and TRBJ2-1, is EPEVTQTPSHQVTQMGQEVILRCVPISNHLYFYWYRQILGQKVEFLVSFYNNEISEKSEIFDDQFSVERPDGSNFTLKIRSTKLEDSAMYFCATTLGQNNEQFFGPGTRLTVL.